The clone carrying this TCR beta chain was observed a single time. Only in-frame clones appear in the TCRdb table, and some are missing; sequencing was by immunoSEQ multiplex PCR. The repertoire consists of some 47,000 clones, with 90% to 95% occurring once and the leading ten covering 3.9%. This record comes from a study of technical replicates of blood from a few donors. Sequenced sample: PBMCs. This clonotype was sampled from a human donor in good health. Some clones in this sample may be carry-over from other donors' samples.

The CDR3 sequence: CAWSVLGSGNTGELFF. The CDR3 coding sequence is TGTGCCTGGAGTGTACTAGGTAGCGGTAACACCGGGGAGCTGTTTTTT. The chain uses TRBV30 and TRBJ2-2; TRBD2 is a possible D gene (6 bases). V lost 0 bases, J lost 2 bases, and 13 bases lay in between. Germline assignment: CDR1 GTSNPN and CDR2 SVGIG (reference sequence). The CDR3 spans 16 residues. The variable domain in full, with the rest retrieved from reference TRBV30 and TRBJ2-2, is SQTIHQWPATLVQPVGSPLSLECTVEGTSNPNLYWYRQAAGRGLQLLFYSVGIGQISSEVPQNLSASRPQDRQFILSSKKLLLSDSGFYLCAWSVLGSGNTGELFFGEGSRLTVL.